This T cell receptor beta chain stems from a study of regulatory T cells in long-lasting Graves disease. Study summary: Over 5 years of antithyroid drugs with positive TSH receptor antibodies was taken to mean persistent Graves' disease.

Construction of the TCR beta libraries employed iRepertoire HTBI primers in conjunction with Arm-PCR of CDR3 regions. TCRdb ran MiXCR on the multiplex PCR reads and lists one entry per CDR3 protein. The sample has 350,000 to 450,000 distinct CDR3 sequences, around 20% seen once. The CDR3 covers 17 residues. Deletions cut 2 bases from V and 3 bases from J, with 19 bases between. In germline, CDR1 is MGHRA, CDR2 YSYEKL. Findings of the study overall: There were preferences for TRBV28, TRBJ1-2 and TRBJ2-5 in persistent disease. The number of shared public clonotypes was higher in persistent patients (around 2,700) than new patients (more than 850).

Time point described: persistent/refractory GD, antithyroid drugs over 5 years with positive TRAb. With RNA extracted from PBMCs as input, the TCR library was made. Patients met American Thyroid Association criteria for Graves' disease. In this sample, this clonotype turned up a few times. Its antigen is not identified. The chain uses TRBV4-1 and TRBJ2-5; D may correspond to TRBD1 or TRBD2 (5 bases each). This receptor was obtained from a female donor with Graves disease. Sequencing was performed on peripheral blood mononuclear cells (PBMCs), taken when the disease was refractory, from a patient treated with antithyroid drugs. CDR3 nucleotide sequence: TGCGCCAGCAGCCAAAACATCGGGACGCCGGCTAAAGAGACCCAGTACTTC. It specifies CASSQNIGTPAKETQYF.